What follows describes a single TCR beta chain. This specimen comes from a study of tumor-infiltrating lymphocytes in oesophageal squamous cell carcinoma. TCRdb called the PCR reads again in MiXCR, with one record for every CDR3 protein. Among roughly 20,000 distinct CDR3 sequences listed, roughly 36% were seen once. This CDR3 comprises 13 residues. Germline CDR1 reads DFQATT; CDR2 reads SNEGSKA (reference sequence). The germline V and J ends were trimmed by 4 bases and 0 bases, with 8 bases remaining between them. The chain links TRBV20-1 to TRBJ2-3; no reliable D call. The sequenced sample consisted of esophageal tumor tissue. This TCR derives from a male donor with esophageal squamous cell carcinoma. The CDR3 sequence: CSAIRISTDTQYF. The CDR3 region has the DNA TGCAGTGCTATTCGGATTAGCACAGATACGCAGTATTTT.